This TCR beta chain was sequenced for a study of technical replicates of blood from several donors (dated by TCRdb to 2016 to 2017). Library generation was performed with the immunoSEQ multiplex PCR assay. Held by TCRdb, this immuneACCESS table contains in-frame sequences only and omits some clones. Under half of the omission traces to an unresolved V gene where checked; the cause of the rest is unknown. Present in this sample are 72,000 or so clones, just under 95% of which were seen just once. About 0.4% of the sample belongs to the ten largest clones. Relative to germline, V is missing 4 bases and J is missing 2 bases, with 7 bases of the junction outside any gene match. For CDR1 and CDR2, the germline V gene lists SGHRS and YFSETQ. The CDR3 contains 17 residues, cysteine and phenylalanine counted. Of all the DNA, just the CDR3 is kept, 51 bases in frame from base 1. Details on this clone: The antigen it binds to is not known. It has no much larger one-base neighbor in the sample; base qualities were not kept.

The rearrangement joined TRBV5-1 to TRBJ1-3; 12 central nucleotides agree with TRBD1. This TCR derives from a human donor in good health. Material for sequencing was T cells isolated from PBMCs. CDR3 protein: CASSQTGTGGPGNTIYF. Here is the DNA: TGCGCCAGCAGCCAAACCGGGACAGGGGGCCCTGGAAACACCATATATTTT.